The clone carrying this TCR beta chain has a handful of counts. The antigen remains unidentified. This record belongs to a study of blood T cells in healthy people across ages. General study points: Estimates based on one million T cells were treated as lower bounds.

V was pared by 3 bases and J by 3 bases, with 9 bases between. The CDR3 totals 14 residues. The germline CDR1 and CDR2 sequences are SEHNR and FQNEAQ (reference sequence). The use of a sample-barcoded 5' primer and a J-beta primer mix characterized a second PCR of roughly 6 to 11 cycles. Each cDNA molecule was tagged by a template-switch adaptor that had 12 random nucleotides. TCRdb passed the 5' RACE reads through MiXCR, listing each CDR3 protein once. The sample includes 1.5 million to 2 million distinct CDR3 sequences, about two fifths seen only once; the top ten take 23%. Ranging in age from roughly 6 to 90, the donors were healthy Caucasian individuals from Russia.

The V gene is TRBV7-9, the J gene TRBJ2-1; D unclear. The source of this sequence is a human donor in good health. Sequencing was performed on blood. This CDR3 reads CASSFADNYNEQFF. The DNA of the CDR3 is TGTGCCAGCAGCTTCGCTGACAACTACAATGAGCAGTTCTTC.